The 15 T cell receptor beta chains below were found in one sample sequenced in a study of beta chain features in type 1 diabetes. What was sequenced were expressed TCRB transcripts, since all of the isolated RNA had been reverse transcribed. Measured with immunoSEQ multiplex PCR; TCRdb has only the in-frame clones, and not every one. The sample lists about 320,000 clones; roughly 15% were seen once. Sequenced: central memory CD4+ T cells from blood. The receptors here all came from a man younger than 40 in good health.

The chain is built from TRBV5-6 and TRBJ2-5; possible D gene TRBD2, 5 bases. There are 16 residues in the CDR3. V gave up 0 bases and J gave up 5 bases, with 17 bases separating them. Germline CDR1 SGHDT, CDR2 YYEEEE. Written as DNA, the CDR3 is TGTGCCAGCAGCTTGGAACGCGTGGGCGGGTTGGAGACCCAGTACTTC. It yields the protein CASSLERVGGLETQYF.

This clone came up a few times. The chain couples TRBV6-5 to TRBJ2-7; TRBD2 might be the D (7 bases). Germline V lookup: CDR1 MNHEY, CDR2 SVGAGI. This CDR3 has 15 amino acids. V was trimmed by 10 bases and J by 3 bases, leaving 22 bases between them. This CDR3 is CATRADGGPLYEQYF. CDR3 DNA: TGTGCCACCCGGGCAGACGGGGGGCCTCTCTACGAGCAGTACTTC.

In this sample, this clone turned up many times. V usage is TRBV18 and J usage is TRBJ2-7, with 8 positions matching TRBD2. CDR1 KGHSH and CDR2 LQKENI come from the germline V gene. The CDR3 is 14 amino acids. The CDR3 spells CASPPGGPLGEQYV. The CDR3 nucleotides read TGTGCCAGCCCACCGGGGGGGCCTCTGGGCGAGCAGTACGTC.

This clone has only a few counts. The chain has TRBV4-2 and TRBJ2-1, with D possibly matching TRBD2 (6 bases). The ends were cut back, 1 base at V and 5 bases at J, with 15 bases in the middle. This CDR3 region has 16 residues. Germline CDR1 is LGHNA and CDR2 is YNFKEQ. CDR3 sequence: CASSQVSGTGDNEQFF. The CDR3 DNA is TGTGCCAGCAGCCAAGTATCAGGGACTGGGGACAATGAGCAGTTCTTC.

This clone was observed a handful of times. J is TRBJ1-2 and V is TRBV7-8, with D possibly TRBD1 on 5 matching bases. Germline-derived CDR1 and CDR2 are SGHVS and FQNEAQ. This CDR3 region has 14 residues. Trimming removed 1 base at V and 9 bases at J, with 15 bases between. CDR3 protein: CASSLEVGLRSYTF. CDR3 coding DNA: TGTGCCAGCAGCTTAGAGGTGGGACTTCGCAGCTACACCTTC.

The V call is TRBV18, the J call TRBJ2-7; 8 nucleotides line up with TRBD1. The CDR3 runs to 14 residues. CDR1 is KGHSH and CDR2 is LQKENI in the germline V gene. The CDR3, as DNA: TGTGCCAGCTCGCCACCGGGACAGGCGGCCGAGCAGTACGTC. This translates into CASSPPGQAAEQYV.

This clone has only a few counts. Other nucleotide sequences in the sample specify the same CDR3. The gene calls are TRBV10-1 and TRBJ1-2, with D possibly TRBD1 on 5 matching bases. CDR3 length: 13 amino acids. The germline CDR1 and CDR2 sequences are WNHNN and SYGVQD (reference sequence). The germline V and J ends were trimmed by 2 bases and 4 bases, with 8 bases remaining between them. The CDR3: CASSEGGTYGYTF. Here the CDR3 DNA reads TGCGCCAGCAGTGAGGGGGGTACCTATGGCTACACCTTC.

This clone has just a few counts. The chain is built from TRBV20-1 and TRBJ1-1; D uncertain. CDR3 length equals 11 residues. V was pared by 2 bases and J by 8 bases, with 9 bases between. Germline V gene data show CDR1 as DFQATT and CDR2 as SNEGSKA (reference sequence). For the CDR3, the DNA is TGCAGTGCTAGAAATGGTCCGGAAGCTTTCTTT. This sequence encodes CSARNGPEAFF.

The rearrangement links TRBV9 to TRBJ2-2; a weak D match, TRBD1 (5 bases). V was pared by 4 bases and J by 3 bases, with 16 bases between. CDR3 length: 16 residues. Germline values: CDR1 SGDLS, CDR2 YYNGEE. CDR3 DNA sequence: TGTGCCAGCAGCCTCTCGTCCAGGGTGGACACCGGGGAGCTGTTTTTT. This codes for CASSLSSRVDTGELFF.

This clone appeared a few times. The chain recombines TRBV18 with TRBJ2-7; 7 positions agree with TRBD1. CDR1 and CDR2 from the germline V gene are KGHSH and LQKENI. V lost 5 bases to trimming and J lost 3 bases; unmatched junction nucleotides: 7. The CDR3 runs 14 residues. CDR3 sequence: CASSEGGRGYEQYF. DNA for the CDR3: TGTGCCAGCTCAGAAGGGGGCAGGGGCTACGAGCAGTACTTC. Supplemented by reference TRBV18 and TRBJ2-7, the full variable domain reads NAGVMQNPRHLVRRRGQEARLRCSPMKGHSHVYWYRQLPEEGLKFMVYLQKENIIDESGMPKERFSAEFPKEGPSILRIQQVVRGDSAAYFCASSEGGRGYEQYFGPGTRLTVT.

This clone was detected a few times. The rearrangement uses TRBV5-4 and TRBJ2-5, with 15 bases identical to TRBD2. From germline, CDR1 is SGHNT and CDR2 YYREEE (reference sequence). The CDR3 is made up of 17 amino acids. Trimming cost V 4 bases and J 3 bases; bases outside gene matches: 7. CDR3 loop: CASSPGRTSGREETQYF. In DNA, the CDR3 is TGTGCCAGCAGCCCGGGAAGGACTAGCGGGAGGGAAGAGACCCAGTACTTC.

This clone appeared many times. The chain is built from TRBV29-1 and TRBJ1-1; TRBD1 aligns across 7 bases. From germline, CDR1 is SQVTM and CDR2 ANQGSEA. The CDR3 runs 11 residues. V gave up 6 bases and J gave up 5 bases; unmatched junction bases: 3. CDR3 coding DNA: TGCAGCGTGTCAGGGGGGACTGAAGCTTTCTTT. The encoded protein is CSVSGGTEAFF.

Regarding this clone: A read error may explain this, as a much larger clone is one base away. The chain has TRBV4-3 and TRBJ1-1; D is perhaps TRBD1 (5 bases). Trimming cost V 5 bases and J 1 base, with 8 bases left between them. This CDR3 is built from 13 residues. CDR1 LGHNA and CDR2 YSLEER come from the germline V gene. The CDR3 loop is CASSSDRNTEAFF. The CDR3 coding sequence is TGCGCCAGCAGCTCCGACAGGAACACTGAAGCTTTCTTT.

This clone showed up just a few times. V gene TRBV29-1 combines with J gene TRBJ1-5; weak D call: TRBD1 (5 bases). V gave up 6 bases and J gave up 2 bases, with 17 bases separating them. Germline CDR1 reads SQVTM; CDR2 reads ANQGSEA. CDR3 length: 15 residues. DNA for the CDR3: TGCAGCGTGACCTTAGGGGTCAATGGCAATCAGCCCCAGCATTTT. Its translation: CSVTLGVNGNQPQHF.

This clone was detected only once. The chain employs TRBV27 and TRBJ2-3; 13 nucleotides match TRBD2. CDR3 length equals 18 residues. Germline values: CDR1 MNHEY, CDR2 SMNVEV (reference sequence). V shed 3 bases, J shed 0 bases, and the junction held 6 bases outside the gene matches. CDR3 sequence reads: CASSFQGLAGYSTDTQYF. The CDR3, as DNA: TGTGCCAGCAGTTTTCAGGGACTAGCGGGATACAGCACAGATACGCAGTATTTT.